These 32 T cell receptor beta chains originate from one sample sequenced in a study of control samples from healthy donors and cancer patients. Produced via immunoSEQ multiplex PCR; TCRdb's table is partial and in-frame only. The sample shows roughly 73,000 clones, approximately 92% of them seen only once. Material for sequencing was blood. The receptors come from a woman aged 55-70 years in good health.

This chain links TRBV28 with TRBJ1-4, with 10 bases that match TRBD1. The CDR3 has 14 residues. After removal of 5 bases from V and 7 bases from J, the junction contained 4 bases not matched to a gene. The germline gives CDR1 MDHEN, CDR2 SYDVKM. The CDR3 protein is CASSTTGGLEKLFF. CDR3 coding DNA: TGTGCCAGCAGTACGACAGGGGGCCTTGAAAAACTGTTTTTT.

The chain recombines TRBV30 with TRBJ1-4; TRBD1 might be the D (5 bases). CDR3 length: 15 residues. Per the germline V gene, CDR1 is GTSNPN and CDR2 is SVGIG (reference sequence). Trimming took 1 base from V and 0 from J, leaving 9 bases between them. CDR3: CAWSGPTATNEKLFF. The CDR3, as DNA: TGTGCCTGGAGTGGCCCGACAGCAACTAATGAAAAACTGTTTTTT.

This chain connects TRBV11-2 to TRBJ1-2; D remains ambiguous. Germline lookup yields CDR1 SGHAT and CDR2 FQNNGV. This CDR3 comprises 13 residues. The V end lost 5 bases, the J end lost 6 bases, and 13 bases lay between the germline ends. The CDR3 loop is CASSRRYGDGYTF. In DNA form, the CDR3 reads TGTGCCAGCAGCCGACGGTATGGGGATGGCTACACCTTC.

The chain links TRBV4-1 to TRBJ1-3; TRBD1 might be the D (5 bases). V was clipped by 3 bases and J by 4 bases, with 13 bases between them. The CDR3 length is 15 residues. CDR1 and CDR2 (germline): MGHRA, YSYEKL. In DNA, the CDR3 is TGCGCCAGCAGCCACCTACAGGTTAGAGGAAACACCATATATTTT. It codes for CASSHLQVRGNTIYF.

The V call is TRBV6-1, the J call TRBJ2-7; 9 bases are a match to TRBD2. CDR1 and CDR2 from the germline V gene are MNHNS and SASEGT. This CDR3 comprises 17 residues. V gave up 0 bases and J gave up 3 bases; unmatched junction bases: 9. In nucleotides, the CDR3 is TGTGCCAGCAGTGAAGCGCGTCTCGGGACTAGCCGCTACGAGCAGTACTTC. This sequence encodes CASSEARLGTSRYEQYF.

This chain connects TRBV5-4 to TRBJ1-6; possibly TRBD1 for D (5 bases). The CDR3 is 16 residues long. Trimming left V 0 bases short and J 4 bases short, with 11 bases between. Looked up from germline, CDR1 is SGHNT and CDR2 is YYREEE (reference sequence). The CDR3 spells CASSLDGHRYNSPLHF. The CDR3 nucleotides read TGTGCCAGCAGCTTGGATGGACATAGATATAATTCACCCCTCCACTTT.

The chain joins TRBV5-5 to TRBJ1-2; D gene ambiguous. Trimming took 0 bases from V and 0 from J, leaving 3 bases between them. This CDR3 spans 13 amino acids. CDR1 is SGHKS, CDR2 YYEKEE, per germline (reference sequence). The CDR3 sequence is CASSLDSNYGYTF. The DNA of the CDR3 is TGTGCCAGCAGCTTGGATTCTAACTATGGCTACACCTTC.

On this clone: Other DNA sequences of this sample code for an identical CDR3. CDR3 protein: CSVEGLGGRGYTF. CDR3 in DNA: TGCAGCGTTGAAGGGTTGGGGGGTCGGGGCTACACCTTC. The chain carries TRBV29-1 and TRBJ1-2, with D perhaps TRBD1 (5 bases). The CDR3 consists of 13 residues. Germline CDR1 is SQVTM and CDR2 is ANQGSEA. The V end was cut by 1 base, the J end by 8 bases, with 14 bases between.

The V gene is TRBV5-6, the J gene TRBJ2-7, with D possibly matching TRBD1 (5 bases). The CDR3 is made up of 12 amino acids. Per germline, CDR1 SGHDT and CDR2 YYEEEE. V shed 4 bases and J shed 2 bases, with 7 bases lying between them. DNA of the CDR3: TGTGCCAGCAGCGGGGCAGCCTACGAGCAGTACTTC. Translated: CASSGAAYEQYF.

This chain uses TRBV29-1 with TRBJ1-5; D not resolved. Trimming shortened V by 4 bases and J by 3 bases, and 10 bases separated the two germline ends. The length of the CDR3 is 13 residues. The V gene's germline CDR1 is SQVTM and CDR2 ANQGSEA. This CDR3 reads CSVAEGTNQPQHF. CDR3 DNA: TGCAGCGTTGCCGAGGGTACCAATCAGCCCCAGCATTTT.

The V gene is TRBV5-4, the J gene TRBJ2-6; no clear D gene. CDR1 and CDR2 from the germline V gene are SGHNT and YYREEE (reference sequence). This CDR3 is built from 17 residues. V lost 3 bases and J lost 0, with 13 bases in between. CDR3 DNA: TGTGCCAGCAGCTCCGGCCAGGCCCTCTCTGGGGCCAACGTCCTGACTTTC. Protein product: CASSSGQALSGANVLTF. The variable domain in full, completed from reference TRBV5-4 and TRBJ2-6, reads ETGVTQSPTHLIKTRGQQVTLRCSSQSGHNTVSWYQQALGQGPQFIFQYYREEENGRGNFPPRFSGLQFPNYSSELNVNALELDDSALYLCASSSGQALSGANVLTFGAGSRLTVL.

The sample holds one count of this clone. The chain employs TRBV28 and TRBJ1-4; D is perhaps TRBD1 (5 bases). This CDR3 spans 15 amino acids. CDR1 is MDHEN and CDR2 is SYDVKM in the germline V gene. V dropped 5 bases and J dropped 6 bases, with 16 bases sitting between them. The CDR3 sequence is CASSTAGTAYEKLFF. In DNA, the CDR3 is TGTGCCAGCAGTACGGCCGGGACTGCTTATGAAAAACTGTTTTTT.

Written as DNA, the CDR3 is TGCGCCAGCAGCCCCCCAGACAGGGTCGAGCAGTACTTC. As protein: CASSPPDRVEQYF. The J gene is TRBJ2-7, the V gene TRBV5-1, with 7 bases identical to TRBD1. With 4 bases clipped from V and 6 bases from J, the junction kept 7 bases outside the gene matches. Germline-derived CDR1 and CDR2 are SGHRS and YFSETQ. The CDR3 covers 13 residues. The whole variable domain, remainder taken from reference TRBV5-1 and TRBJ2-7, is KAGVTQTPRYLIKTRGQQVTLSCSPISGHRSVSWYQQTPGQGLQFLFEYFSETQRNKGNFPGRFSGRQFSNSRSEMNVSTLELGDSALYLCASSPPDRVEQYFGPGTRLTVT.

V usage is TRBV7-9 and J usage is TRBJ1-1; no reliable D call. Germline V gene data show CDR1 as SEHNR and CDR2 as FQNEAQ (reference sequence). The length of the CDR3 is 14 residues. V gave up 2 bases and J gave up 4 bases, with 11 bases separating them. CDR3 sequence (DNA): TGTGCCAGCAGCTTATCTTTACGGGGCACTGAAGCTTTCTTT. This translates into CASSLSLRGTEAFF.

The chain has TRBV10-3 and TRBJ2-3; 7 nucleotides agree with TRBD2. The junction had 5 bases not matched to a gene; V was cut back by 10 bases and J by 1 base. The CDR3 extends over 13 amino acids. Germline values: CDR1 ENHRY, CDR2 SYGVKD. This chain's CDR3 is CATSSGGTDTQYF. The DNA for the CDR3 is TGTGCCACCTCAAGCGGGGGCACAGATACGCAGTATTTT.

This chain uses TRBV27 with TRBJ1-1; D gene ambiguous. Germline V gene data show CDR1 as MNHEY and CDR2 as SMNVEV (reference sequence). This CDR3 is built from 14 residues. V lost 6 bases and J 7 bases, leaving 18 bases between the germline ends. CDR3 loop: CASSTQDRLGEAFF. DNA for the CDR3: TGTGCCAGCAGCACTCAGGACCGCCTTGGTGAAGCTTTCTTT.

The rearrangement links TRBV28 to TRBJ2-4; D assignment may be TRBD1 or TRBD2 (5 bases each). Deletions cut 11 bases from V and 8 bases from J, with 16 bases between. The CDR3 loop spans 12 amino acids. Germline-derived CDR1 and CDR2 are MDHEN and SYDVKM. The CDR3 coding sequence is TGTGCCGCAGGGCAGGGTAGCGACATTCAGTACTTC. Protein: CAAGQGSDIQYF. The full variable domain, with the rest looked up from reference TRBV28 and TRBJ2-4, is DVKVTQSSRYLVKRTGEKVFLECVQDMDHENMFWYRQDPGLGLRLIYFSYDVKMKEKGDIPEGYSVSREKKERFSLILESASTNQTSMYLCAAGQGSDIQYFGAGTRLSVL.

A few counts support this clone. The chain carries TRBV7-9 and TRBJ2-1; 14 positions match TRBD2. CDR3 size: 15 residues. V lost 5 bases to trimming and J lost 9 bases; unmatched junction nucleotides: 6. The germline V gene encodes CDR1 SEHNR and CDR2 FQNEAQ (reference sequence). CDR3 DNA: TGTGCCAGCAGCCTAGGACTAGCGGGAGGAAGTGAGCAGTTCTTC. This gives the protein CASSLGLAGGSEQFF.

This sequence joins TRBV7-2 and TRBJ2-2; 14 positions match TRBD2. Trimming removed 6 bases from V and 6 bases from J; junction bases left unmatched: 6. The CDR3 sequence is 16 residues long. From germline, CDR1 is SGHTA and CDR2 FQGNSA. CDR3 nucleotides: TGTGCCAGCAGTTTGGGACTAGCGGGAGTGTCCGGGGAGCTGTTTTTT. Translating gives CASSLGLAGVSGELFF.

The chain's CDR3 is CASSLPPLNTEAFF. In nucleotides, the CDR3 is TGTGCCAGCAGCTTGCCCCCATTGAACACTGAAGCTTTCTTT. The rearrangement uses TRBV11-2 and TRBJ1-1; D not resolved. The CDR3 extends over 14 amino acids. The germline CDR1 and CDR2 sequences are SGHAT and FQNNGV. Trimming left V 3 bases short and J 0 bases short, with 8 bases between.

CDR3 nucleotide sequence: TGTGCCAGCAATACCGGGACAGCCCAAGAGACCCAGTACTTC. Its translation: CASNTGTAQETQYF. The chain carries TRBV2 and TRBJ2-5, with 7 bases fitting TRBD1. Germline CDR1 reads SNHLY; CDR2 reads FYNNEI. This CDR3 region has 14 residues. The trim removed 7 bases at V and 1 base at J, leaving 6 bases unmatched.

The chain links TRBV7-2 to TRBJ2-4, with TRBD2 matching over 8 bases. The CDR3 runs to 15 residues. Germline CDR1 SGHTA, CDR2 FQGNSA. J lost 5 bases, V lost 5 bases, and 8 bases had no gene match. The CDR3 bases are TGTGCCAGCAGCCTCGATTCGGGAGGGGAAAACATTCAGTACTTC. This codes for CASSLDSGGENIQYF.

This sequence joins TRBV5-1 and TRBJ2-6; 15 bases map to TRBD2. This CDR3 contains 19 residues. Germline CDR1 SGHRS, CDR2 YFSETQ. V shed 1 base, J shed 4 bases, and the junction held 6 bases outside the gene matches. CDR3: CASSLTRTSGRAGANVLTF. CDR3 DNA: TGCGCCAGCAGCTTGACCAGGACTAGCGGGAGGGCGGGGGCCAACGTCCTGACTTTC.

V is TRBV11-2 and J is TRBJ1-6, with D uncertain. The CDR3 runs to 14 residues. Germline V gene lookup returns CDR1 SGHAT and CDR2 FQNNGV. Trimming removed 4 bases from V and 9 bases from J, with 13 bases in between. In DNA, the CDR3 is TGTGCCAGCAGCTCTCAAGGAGAGGGTTCACCCCTCCACTTT. Translated, it gives CASSSQGEGSPLHF.

The chain carries TRBV7-9 and TRBJ1-1; D is uncertain. The CDR3 runs 13 residues. Trimming stripped 7 bases from V and 4 bases from J, with 13 bases between. Germline V gene lookup returns CDR1 SEHNR and CDR2 FQNEAQ (reference sequence). CDR3 protein: CASIATGPTEAFF. The CDR3 coding sequence is TGTGCCAGCATCGCGACCGGGCCCACTGAAGCTTTCTTT.

This chain uses TRBV28 with TRBJ1-5, with D possibly TRBD1 on 5 matching bases. The CDR3 has 16 amino acids. Trimming took 7 bases from V and 4 from J, leaving 20 bases between them. Germline CDR1 reads MDHEN; CDR2 reads SYDVKM. The CDR3 here is CASTNQGGTRNQPQHF. The CDR3, as DNA: TGTGCCAGCACAAATCAGGGCGGAACCAGGAATCAGCCCCAGCATTTT.

This chain connects TRBV11-3 to TRBJ2-1; D is perhaps TRBD2 (6 bases). Germline V gene lookup returns CDR1 SGHNT and CDR2 YENEEA. The ends were cut back, 4 bases at V and 9 bases at J, with 10 bases in the middle. The CDR3 runs 12 residues. DNA for the CDR3: TGTGCCAGCAGCTGGAGGGCTAGTGAGCAGTTCTTC. This sequence encodes CASSWRASEQFF.

This chain connects TRBV6-6 to TRBJ2-2, with D perhaps TRBD2 (6 bases). Trimming cost V 5 bases and J 1 base, with 11 bases left between them. The CDR3 totals 15 residues. In germline, CDR1 is MNHNY, CDR2 SVGAGI (reference sequence). The CDR3 here is CASSTGGMNTGELFF. In nucleotides, the CDR3 is TGTGCCAGCAGTACCGGGGGAATGAACACCGGGGAGCTGTTTTTT.

The chain links TRBV19 to TRBJ1-1; possibly TRBD1 for D (5 bases). The germline V gene has CDR1 LNHDA and CDR2 SQIVND (reference sequence). Trimming shortened V by 7 bases and J by 4 bases, and 16 bases separated the two germline ends. This CDR3 has 14 amino acids. CDR3 protein: CASTTTEMSTEAFF. The CDR3 nucleotides read TGTGCCAGTACCACGACAGAGATGAGCACTGAAGCTTTCTTT.

The rearrangement joins TRBV4-3 to TRBJ1-2; perhaps TRBD1 as D (6 bases). Trimming took 0 bases from V and 5 from J, leaving 19 bases between them. Per the germline V gene, CDR1 is LGHNA and CDR2 is YSLEER. The CDR3 loop spans 17 amino acids. The CDR3 region is CASSQDRPVGAGYGYTF. Here the CDR3 DNA reads TGCGCCAGCAGCCAAGATCGTCCGGTGGGGGCCGGGTATGGCTACACCTTC.

J is TRBJ1-5 and V is TRBV6-1, with D tentatively TRBD1 (5 bases). Germline V CDR1 and CDR2: MNHNS, SASEGT. There are 14 residues in the CDR3. The germline V and J ends were trimmed by 3 bases and 5 bases, with 11 bases remaining between them. CDR3: CASSEGGIDQPQHF. The CDR3 region has the DNA TGTGCCAGCAGTGAGGGGGGTATCGATCAGCCCCAGCATTTT.

This chain uses TRBV3-1 (or the pseudogene TRBV3-2) with TRBJ2-7, with unresolved D. V was clipped by 1 base and J by 5 bases, with 3 bases between them. Germline lookup yields CDR1 LGHDT and CDR2 YNNKEL (reference sequence). CDR3 length: 11 residues. CDR3 bases: TGTGCCAGCAGCCAAGTTAACGAGCAGTACTTC. As protein: CASSQVNEQYF.